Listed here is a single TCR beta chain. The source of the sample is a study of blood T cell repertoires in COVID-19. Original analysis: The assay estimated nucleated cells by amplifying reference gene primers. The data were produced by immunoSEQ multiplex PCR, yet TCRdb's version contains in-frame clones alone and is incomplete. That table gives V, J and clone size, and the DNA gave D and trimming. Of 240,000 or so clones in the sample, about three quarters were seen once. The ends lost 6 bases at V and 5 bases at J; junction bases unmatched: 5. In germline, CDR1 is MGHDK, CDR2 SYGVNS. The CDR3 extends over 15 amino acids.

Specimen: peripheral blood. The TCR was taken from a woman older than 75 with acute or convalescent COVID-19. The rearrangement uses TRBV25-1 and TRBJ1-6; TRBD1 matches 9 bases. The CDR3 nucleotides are TGTGCCAGCAGGGGGACAGGGACCCATAATTCACCCCTCCACTTT. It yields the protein CASRGTGTHNSPLHF.